This T cell receptor (beta chain) was sequenced in a study of T cells in Graves' hyperthyroidism and ophthalmopathy. The study's findings and limits: Researchers found most expanded thyroid clonotypes above 0.001 in blood as well.

RNA transcripts served as the template for amplifying TCR beta CDR3 regions. The TCR CDR3 was amplified in a first-round RT-PCR using the HTBI primer set. TCRdb redid the calling of the multiplex PCR reads with MiXCR, one entry per CDR3 protein. In the table there are under 200,000 distinct CDR3 sequences, less than 10% of which are singletons. This clonotype was seen repeatedly, ten times or more. Its matching antigen is unknown. Those patients with uncontrolled infection, other autoimmune disease, pregnancy or lactation were excluded. Drawn at first hyperthyroidism diagnosis, the blood sample preceded any ophthalmopathy symptoms. V was pared by 1 base and J by 0 bases, with 3 bases between. There are 13 residues in the CDR3. Per germline, CDR1 DFQATT and CDR2 SNEGSKA (reference sequence).

This TCR was recovered from a woman aged 18-30 years with Graves' hyperthyroidism that later progressed to Graves' ophthalmopathy. Sequenced material: blood. The chain joins TRBV20-1 to TRBJ2-2; D not resolved. The CDR3 coding sequence is TGCAGTGCTAGAGGGACGAACACCGGGGAGCTGTTTTTT. Protein sequence: CSARGTNTGELFF.